Sequencing of this T cell receptor beta chain was carried out in a study of blood T cell repertoires in COVID-19. Whole-study context: Material from acute and convalescent COVID-19 was sourced from the United States, Italy and Spain.

The germline V gene has CDR1 LGHDT and CDR2 YNNKEL (reference sequence). CDR3 size: 19 residues. With V trimmed by 3 bases and J by 7 bases, 16 bases remained unmatched. The assay was immunoSEQ multiplex PCR, and TCRdb's table has in-frame clones only and misses some. The data show over 130,000 clones, around 80% seen once. The clonotype was recovered from an elderly woman with active or convalescent COVID-19. The sequenced material came from peripheral blood. The V gene is TRBV3-1 (or the pseudogene TRBV3-2), the J gene TRBJ2-1; 12 bases are a match to TRBD1. The CDR3 nucleotides are TGTGCCAGCAGCCACTATCGTCGTTCCGGGACAGGGGGCGGGAATGAGCAGTTCTTC. Protein: CASSHYRRSGTGGGNEQFF.